Sequencing of this T cell receptor beta chain was carried out in a study of T cell responses to AZD1222 COVID-19 vaccine. Study findings and constraints: Two doses of AZD1222 preceded a rise in Spike-specific TCR breadth and depth. Clonal diversity was possibly underestimated, and the donors were mostly white British, with more females.

Trimming took off 5 bases at V and 4 bases at J, with 9 bases between the two ends. This CDR3 is 13 amino acids long. In germline, CDR1 is SGHAT, CDR2 FQNNGV. On this clone itself: The antigen remains undetermined.

Sequenced by immunoSEQ multiplex PCR; TCRdb stores in-frame clones only, minus some. Among some 130,000 clones listed, over 75% were seen once. The chain uses TRBV11-2 and TRBJ1-5; D remains unclear. Source: peripheral blood, taken on day 0 of AZD1222 vaccination. The receptor was derived from an adult in good health. The CDR3: CASSPAANQPQHF. CDR3 DNA sequence: TGTGCCAGCAGCCCGGCAGCAAATCAGCCCCAGCATTTT.